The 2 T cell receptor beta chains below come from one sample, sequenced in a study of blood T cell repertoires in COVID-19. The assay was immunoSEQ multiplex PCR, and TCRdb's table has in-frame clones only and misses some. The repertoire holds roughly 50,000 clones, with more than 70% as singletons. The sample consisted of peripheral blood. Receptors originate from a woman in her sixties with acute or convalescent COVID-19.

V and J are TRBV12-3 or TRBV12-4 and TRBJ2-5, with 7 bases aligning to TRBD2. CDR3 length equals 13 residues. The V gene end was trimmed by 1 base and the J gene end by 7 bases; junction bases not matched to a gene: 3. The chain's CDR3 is CASSLDTGGTQYF. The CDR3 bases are TGTGCCAGCAGTTTAGACACGGGAGGGACCCAGTACTTC.

CDR3 sequence reads: CASKHGGDSPLHF. The CDR3 nucleotides are TGTGCCAGCAAACACGGGGGAGATTCACCCCTCCACTTT. The chain uses TRBV19 and TRBJ1-6; D possibly corresponds to TRBD1 (5 bases). Germline loops: CDR1 LNHDA, CDR2 SQIVND (reference sequence). The CDR3 is made up of 13 amino acids. The ends were cut back, 9 bases at V and 8 bases at J, with 14 bases in the middle.